These 28 T cell receptor beta chains were sequenced from one sample in a study of blood T cells in healthy people across ages. A sample-barcoded 5' primer and a J-beta primer mix were used in a second PCR of roughly 6 to 12 cycles. TCRdb called the 5' RACE reads again in MiXCR, with one record for every CDR3 protein. Of 600,000 to 1,000,000 distinct CDR3 sequences in the sample, about 62% were seen once. Sequenced sample: blood. The receptor set was obtained from a man under 40 in good health.

In nucleotides, the CDR3 is TGTGCCATCAAAGGGGGCAGCTCCTATAATTCACCCCTCCACTTT. Its protein is CAIKGGSSYNSPLHF. The rearrangement joins TRBV10-3 to TRBJ1-6; 7 bases match TRBD1. CDR1 is ENHRY and CDR2 is SYGVKD in the germline V gene. J was trimmed by 0 bases and V by 7 bases; bases with no gene match: 3. This CDR3 has 15 amino acids.

This clonotype has at least ten counts. This chain links TRBV2 with TRBJ2-5; a possible D gene is TRBD1 (6 bases). CDR1 and CDR2 from the germline V gene are SNHLY and FYNNEI. Trimming removed 6 bases from V and 3 bases from J, with 11 bases in between. The CDR3 has 13 amino acids. The CDR3 here is CASSLDREETQYF. The CDR3 region has the DNA TGTGCCAGCAGCTTGGACAGAGAAGAGACCCAGTACTTC.

The chain carries TRBV12-3 or TRBV12-4 and TRBJ2-5, with D possibly matching TRBD2 (5 bases). Trimming took 3 bases from V and 4 from J, leaving 18 bases between them. CDR3 size: 16 residues. The CDR3 DNA follows: TGTGCCAGCAGTTTTTTTGCGGGCGGCGGTCCAGAGACCCAGTACTTC. It yields the protein CASSFFAGGGPETQYF.

This clonotype was seen once. This chain uses TRBV5-6 with TRBJ1-1; D uncertain. Germline V gives CDR1 SGHDT, CDR2 YYEEEE. The germline V and J ends were trimmed by 6 bases and 5 bases, with 11 bases remaining between them. The CDR3 is 12 residues long. The CDR3 DNA reads as TGTGCCAGCAACAAACCTGCAACTGAAGCTTTCTTT. Encoded protein: CASNKPATEAFF. The entire variable domain, with the rest obtained from reference TRBV5-6 and TRBJ1-1, is as follows: DAGVTQSPTHLIKTRGQQVTLRCSPKSGHDTVSWYQQALGQGPQFIFQYYEEEERQRGNFPDRFSGHQFPNYSSELNVNALLLGDSALYLCASNKPATEAFFGQGTRLTVV.

The genes are TRBV11-2 and TRBJ2-2; no definite D call. V lost 1 base and J 2 bases, leaving 8 bases between the germline ends. The CDR3 runs 15 residues. Germline CDR1 reads SGHAT; CDR2 reads FQNNGV. The CDR3 reads CASSLGSFNTGELFF. In DNA, the CDR3 is TGTGCCAGCAGCTTAGGAAGCTTTAACACCGGGGAGCTGTTTTTT.

This chain uses TRBV27 with TRBJ1-5; possibly TRBD1 for D (6 bases). Deletions cut 2 bases from V and 6 bases from J, with 11 bases between. The CDR3 is made up of 14 amino acids. Germline CDR1 MNHEY, CDR2 SMNVEV (reference sequence). The CDR3 sequence: CASSLRGTGQPQHF. The CDR3 region has the DNA TGTGCCAGCAGTTTAAGGGGGACGGGTCAGCCCCAGCATTTT.

The chain carries TRBV20-1 and TRBJ2-5; D is ambiguous. The CDR3 contains 14 residues. Germline V gene lookup returns CDR1 DFQATT and CDR2 SNEGSKA (reference sequence). Trimming took 0 bases from V and 5 from J, leaving 13 bases between them. CDR3 bases: TGCAGTGCTAGAGATTTTGTGATGGTGGAGACCCAGTACTTC. Translation: CSARDFVMVETQYF.

The chain employs TRBV25-1 and TRBJ1-1, with D possibly matching TRBD1 (5 bases). This CDR3 has 13 residues. Trimming removed 4 bases at V and 5 bases at J, with 11 bases between. CDR1 is MGHDK, CDR2 SYGVNS, per germline. The CDR3 sequence: CASSGQWGTEAFF. CDR3 DNA sequence: TGTGCCAGCAGTGGACAGTGGGGTACTGAAGCTTTCTTT.

The rearrangement links TRBV20-1 to TRBJ2-5, with 8 bases lining up with TRBD2. The tail of the sequence fits TRBJ2-7 better, so the J call may be wrong. The CDR3 is 16 residues long. Germline CDR1 reads DFQATT; CDR2 reads SNEGSKA (reference sequence). The CDR3 DNA reads as TGCAGTGCTAGAGTCCCCTCGACGAGCGGGAGATACGAGCAGTACTTC. Translated, it gives CSARVPSTSGRYEQYF.

V and J are TRBV29-1 and TRBJ2-7; D is ambiguous. This CDR3 has 13 residues. The germline V gene has CDR1 SQVTM and CDR2 ANQGSEA. The ends were cut back, 6 bases at V and 0 bases at J, with 12 bases in the middle. CDR3 sequence reads: CSVLGTGSYEQYF. DNA for the CDR3: TGCAGCGTCCTGGGAACCGGCTCCTACGAGCAGTACTTC.

The chain has TRBV19 and TRBJ2-7; TRBD1 agrees at 7 bases. After removal of 5 bases from V and 1 base from J, the junction contained 8 bases not matched to a gene. CDR3 length: 15 residues. The germline V gene has CDR1 LNHDA and CDR2 SQIVND (reference sequence). The CDR3 here is CASSVSTGISYEQYF. The DNA of the CDR3 is TGTGCCAGTAGTGTCTCGACAGGGATTTCCTACGAGCAGTACTTC.

The V call is TRBV7-9, the J call TRBJ2-5; possibly TRBD2 for D (5 bases). Trimming shortened V by 1 base and J by 7 bases, and 16 bases separated the two germline ends. The CDR3 is made up of 15 amino acids. Germline assignment: CDR1 SEHNR and CDR2 FQNEAQ (reference sequence). CDR3 region: CASSLGETLVVTQYF. CDR3 bases: TGTGCCAGCAGCTTAGGGGAGACATTAGTCGTGACCCAGTACTTC.

CDR3 residues: CASSWATGIDQALEQYF. Written as DNA, the CDR3 is TGTGCCAGCAGCTGGGCTACCGGGATCGATCAAGCCCTCGAGCAGTACTTC. The rearrangement links TRBV5-4 to TRBJ2-7, with TRBD2 as a possible D gene (5 bases). Trimming removed 3 bases from V and 6 bases from J, with 25 bases in between. CDR1 and CDR2 from the germline V gene are SGHNT and YYREEE (reference sequence). This CDR3 spans 17 amino acids.

This clonotype has just one count. The chain recombines TRBV15 with TRBJ1-2, with a tentative D call TRBD1 (6 bases). The CDR3 consists of 13 residues. CDR1 and CDR2 from the germline V gene are LNHNV and YYDKDF (reference sequence). Trimming left V 1 base short and J 11 bases short, with 14 bases between. The CDR3, as DNA: TGTGCCACCAGCAGAGTTCCAACCACAGGGTACACCTTC. This translates into CATSRVPTTGYTF.

With respect to this clonotype: Given a much more abundant clone one base away, this may be a read error. This chain connects TRBV6-5 to TRBJ2-6; D is unclear. Trimming removed 2 bases at V and 2 bases at J, with 1 base between. There are 13 residues in the CDR3. Germline V gene sequence: CDR1 MNHEY, CDR2 SVGAGI. CDR3 in DNA: TGTGCCAGCAGTTACGCTGGGGCCAACGTCCTGACTTTC. This encodes CASSYAGANVLTF.

The chain combines TRBV5-5 with TRBJ2-3; possibly TRBD2 for D (7 bases). V lost 0 bases and J lost 6, with 14 bases in between. The CDR3 consists of 15 residues. Germline-derived CDR1 and CDR2 are SGHKS and YYEKEE (reference sequence). The CDR3 bases are TGTGCCAGCAGCTTGGCAGGGGCCGGGGGGGATACGCAGTATTTT. It is translated as CASSLAGAGGDTQYF.

V and J are TRBV6-2 or TRBV6-3 and TRBJ2-1, with TRBD2 identical over 11 bases. CDR1 is MNHEY, CDR2 SVGEGT, per germline. The CDR3 consists of 16 residues. With V trimmed by 7 bases and J by 4 bases, 9 bases remained unmatched. The CDR3 spells CASMGGGLAVYNEQFF. The CDR3 bases are TGTGCCAGCATGGGGGGGGGACTAGCGGTTTACAATGAGCAGTTCTTC.

V usage is TRBV5-1 and J usage is TRBJ1-1; D not certain. Trimming left V 0 bases short and J 0 bases short, with 6 bases between. The CDR3 length is 14 residues. Per the germline V gene, CDR1 is SGHRS and CDR2 is YFSETQ. This CDR3 reads CASSLESVNTEAFF. The DNA of the CDR3 is TGCGCCAGCAGCTTGGAATCAGTGAACACTGAAGCTTTCTTT. Using reference TRBV5-1 and TRBJ1-1 for the parts outside the CDR3, the full variable domain is KAGVTQTPRYLIKTRGQQVTLSCSPISGHRSVSWYQQTPGQGLQFLFEYFSETQRNKGNFPGRFSGRQFSNSRSEMNVSTLELGDSALYLCASSLESVNTEAFFGQGTRLTVV.

V gene TRBV15 combines with J gene TRBJ2-1; D uncertain. Germline CDR1 is LNHNV and CDR2 is YYDKDF (reference sequence). This CDR3 spans 14 amino acids. The ends were cut back, 0 bases at V and 8 bases at J, with 11 bases in the middle. The CDR3 DNA reads as TGTGCCACCAGCAGAGATCTTGGGGTTTATGAGCAGTTCTTC. Encoded protein: CATSRDLGVYEQFF.

The V gene is TRBV20-1, the J gene TRBJ2-7; D is possibly TRBD1 (5 bases). This CDR3 region has 14 residues. Germline lookup yields CDR1 DFQATT and CDR2 SNEGSKA (reference sequence). Trimming removed 1 base from V and 7 bases from J, with 17 bases in between. DNA for the CDR3: TGCAGTGCTAGAGTTTTGGGTAGGGGTTGGGAGCAGTACTTC. Amino acid sequence: CSARVLGRGWEQYF.

The V gene is TRBV15, the J gene TRBJ2-4; D gene uncertain. Germline CDR1 is LNHNV and CDR2 is YYDKDF (reference sequence). Trimming stripped 1 base from V and 0 bases from J, with 7 bases between. The CDR3 sequence is 15 residues long. The CDR3 reads CATSRVSLAKNIQYF. In DNA form, the CDR3 reads TGTGCCACCAGCAGAGTTTCGCTAGCCAAAAACATTCAGTACTTC. Full variable domain (outside the CDR3, taken from reference TRBV15 and TRBJ2-4): DAMVIQNPRYQVTQFGKPVTLSCSQTLNHNVMYWYQQKSSQAPKLLFHYYDKDFNNEADTPDNFQSRRPNTSFCFLDIRSPGLGDTAMYLCATSRVSLAKNIQYFGAGTRLSVL.

This clonotype has just a few counts. This chain connects TRBV21-1 to TRBJ2-3; the listed D gene, TRBD1, was not tested against the DNA. TRBV21-1 has pseudogene status. This CDR3 is built from 16 residues. The CDR3 DNA reads TGTGCCAGCAGCAAAGTAGACAGGGCTAGCACAGATACGCAGTATTTT. It translates to CASSKVDRASTDTQYF.

The chain is built from TRBV29-1 and TRBJ2-7, with D maybe TRBD1 (5 bases). V lost 8 bases to trimming and J lost 1 base, with 15 bases between them. This CDR3 has 13 residues. Germline CDR1 SQVTM, CDR2 ANQGSEA. The CDR3 bases are TGCAGCTATAAGGACATCAGTTCCTACGAGCAGTACTTC. Protein: CSYKDISSYEQYF.

The chain links TRBV5-1 to TRBJ2-5; TRBD2 might be the D (7 bases). The CDR3 totals 15 residues. V was clipped by 0 bases and J by 4 bases, with 13 bases between them. Looked up from germline, CDR1 is SGHRS and CDR2 is YFSETQ. DNA of the CDR3: TGCGCCAGCAGCTTGGAAGACGGGGGGCCAGAGACCCAGTACTTC. The encoded protein is CASSLEDGGPETQYF.

The chain is built from TRBV20-1 and TRBJ2-2, with 8 bases that match TRBD2. The ends lost 6 bases at V and 7 bases at J; junction bases unmatched: 10. Germline V gene lookup returns CDR1 DFQATT and CDR2 SNEGSKA (reference sequence). The CDR3 contains 14 residues. CDR3 bases: TGCAGTGCCACTTTAGCGGGGTTTGGCGGGGAGCTGTTTTTT. This codes for CSATLAGFGGELFF.

This clonotype was seen a handful of times. DNA for the CDR3: TGCGCCAGCAGTTCGAGGGGCCAGGGGGGAAGCTCCTACAATGAGCAGTTCTTC. Its protein is CASSSRGQGGSSYNEQFF. V is TRBV5-1 and J is TRBJ2-1; possible D gene TRBD1, 7 bases. CDR3 size: 18 residues. Germline V gives CDR1 SGHRS, CDR2 YFSETQ. V was pared by 5 bases and J by 0 bases, with 21 bases between.

The CDR3 DNA sequence: TGTGCCAGCAGCTTAGGTACCGGGACTAGCCTTACCACAGATACGCAGTATTTT. It yields the protein CASSLGTGTSLTTDTQYF. J is TRBJ2-3 and V is TRBV13; 9 bases fit TRBD2. The V gene's germline CDR1 is PRHDT and CDR2 FYEKMQ (reference sequence). Trimming took 0 bases from V and 2 from J; bases not matched to a gene: 9. The CDR3 length is 18 residues.

The chain combines TRBV7-2 with TRBJ1-1; TRBD1 aligns across 9 bases. After removal of 5 bases from V and 1 base from J, the junction contained 5 bases not matched to a gene. The CDR3 sequence is 15 residues long. Germline CDR1 SGHTA, CDR2 FQGNSA. The CDR3 sequence: CASSPTGGPNTEAFF. As DNA, the CDR3 is TGTGCCAGCAGCCCAACAGGGGGCCCGAACACTGAAGCTTTCTTT.